This TCR beta chain is from a study of long-term antiretroviral therapy in people with HIV. Study-wide findings and caveats: Clonal expansions arising prior to ART prevailed in the repertoire at every time point. Blood dates from 2004 to 2017, possibly under older ART regimens.

This CDR3 spans 20 amino acids. Germline CDR1 is LGHNA and CDR2 is YNFKEQ. V lost 0 bases and J lost 1, with 22 bases in between. There was at least one pre-ART PBMC sample for each donor, plus at least two post-ART PBMC samples. People in the study who had HIV all got their treatment in the United States. Version v3.0 of the immunoSEQ assay was performed at survey level. The method was immunoSEQ multiplex PCR; TCRdb's version includes in-frame clones alone and lacks a portion of them. Of approximately 31,000 clones in the sample, roughly 97% are singletons; the top ten hold 2.5% to 3%. This clone turned up a few times. As yet, its antigen is unknown.

V is TRBV4-2 and J is TRBJ1-5; D is unresolved. This sequence was found in a man aged 30 to 45 with HIV. Here the sequenced sample was unsorted PBMCs, taken 6.9 years after starting antiretroviral therapy. In DNA form, the CDR3 reads TGTGCCAGCAGCCAAGATCTGGGCAGGAGAGGTTCCCGGAGCAATCAGCCCCAGCATTTT. It yields the protein CASSQDLGRRGSRSNQPQHF.